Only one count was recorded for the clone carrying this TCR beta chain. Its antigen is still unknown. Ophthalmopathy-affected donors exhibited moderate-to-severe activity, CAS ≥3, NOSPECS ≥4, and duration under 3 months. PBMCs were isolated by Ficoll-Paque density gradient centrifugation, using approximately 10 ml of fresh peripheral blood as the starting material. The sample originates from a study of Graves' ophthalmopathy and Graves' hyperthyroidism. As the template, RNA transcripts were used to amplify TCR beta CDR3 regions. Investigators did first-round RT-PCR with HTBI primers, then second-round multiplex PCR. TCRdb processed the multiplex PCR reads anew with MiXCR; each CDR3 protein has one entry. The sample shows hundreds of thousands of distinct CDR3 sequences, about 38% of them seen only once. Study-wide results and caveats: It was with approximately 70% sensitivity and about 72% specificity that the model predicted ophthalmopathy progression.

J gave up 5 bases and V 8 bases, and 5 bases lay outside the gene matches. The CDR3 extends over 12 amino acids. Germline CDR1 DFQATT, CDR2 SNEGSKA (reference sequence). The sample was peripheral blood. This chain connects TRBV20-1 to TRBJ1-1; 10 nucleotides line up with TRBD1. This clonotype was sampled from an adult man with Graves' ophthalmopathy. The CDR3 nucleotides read TGCAGTCCTTGGACAGGGGGTACTGAAGCTTTCTTT. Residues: CSPWTGGTEAFF.